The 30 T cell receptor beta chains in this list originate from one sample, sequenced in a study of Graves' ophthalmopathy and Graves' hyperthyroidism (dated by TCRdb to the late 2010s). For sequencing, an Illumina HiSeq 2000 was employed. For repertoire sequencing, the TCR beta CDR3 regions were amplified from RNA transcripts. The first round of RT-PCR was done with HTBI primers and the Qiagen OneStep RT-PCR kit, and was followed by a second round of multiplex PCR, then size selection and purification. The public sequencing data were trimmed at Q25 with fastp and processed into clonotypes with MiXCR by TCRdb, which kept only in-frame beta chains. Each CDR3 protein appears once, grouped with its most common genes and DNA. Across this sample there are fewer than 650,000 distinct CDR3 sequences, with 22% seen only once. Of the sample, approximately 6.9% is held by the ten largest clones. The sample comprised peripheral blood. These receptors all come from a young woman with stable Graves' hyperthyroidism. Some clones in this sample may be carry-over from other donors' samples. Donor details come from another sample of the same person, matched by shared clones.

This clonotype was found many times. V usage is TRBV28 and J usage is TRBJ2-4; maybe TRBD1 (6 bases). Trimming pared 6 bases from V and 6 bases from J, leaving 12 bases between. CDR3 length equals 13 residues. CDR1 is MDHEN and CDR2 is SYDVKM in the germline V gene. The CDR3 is CASSPGDTNIQYF. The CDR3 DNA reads TGTGCCAGCAGCCCCGGGGACACAAACATTCAGTACTTC.

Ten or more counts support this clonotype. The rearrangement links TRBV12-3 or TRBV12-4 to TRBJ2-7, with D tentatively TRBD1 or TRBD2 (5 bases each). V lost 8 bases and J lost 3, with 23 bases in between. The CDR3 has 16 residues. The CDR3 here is CASFQTPRDGYYEQYF. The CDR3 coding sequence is TGTGCCAGCTTCCAAACCCCACGGGACGGATACTACGAGCAGTACTTC.

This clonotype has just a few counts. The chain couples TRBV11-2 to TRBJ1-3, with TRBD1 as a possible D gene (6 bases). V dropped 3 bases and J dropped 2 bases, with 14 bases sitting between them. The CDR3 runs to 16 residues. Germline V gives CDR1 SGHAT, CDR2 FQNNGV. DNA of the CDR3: TGTGCCAGCAGCTTTGTCCCAGGGGCCCCTGGAAACACCATATATTTT. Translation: CASSFVPGAPGNTIYF.

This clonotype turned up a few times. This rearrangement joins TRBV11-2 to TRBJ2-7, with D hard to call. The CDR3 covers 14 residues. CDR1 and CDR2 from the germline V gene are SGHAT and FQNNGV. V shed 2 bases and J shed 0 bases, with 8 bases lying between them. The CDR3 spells CASSLSFSSYEQYF. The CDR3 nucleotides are TGTGCCAGCAGCTTATCCTTCTCCTCCTACGAGCAGTACTTC.

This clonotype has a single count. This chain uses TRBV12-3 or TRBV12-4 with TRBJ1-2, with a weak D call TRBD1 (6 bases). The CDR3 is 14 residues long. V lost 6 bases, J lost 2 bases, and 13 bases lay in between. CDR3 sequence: CASRKRGGNYGYTF. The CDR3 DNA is TGTGCCAGCAGAAAAAGAGGGGGAAACTATGGCTACACCTTC.

CDR3 amino acids: CASRSDRGVSSYEQYF. The CDR3 nucleotides read TGTGCCAGCAGGTCCGACAGGGGGGTTAGCTCCTACGAGCAGTACTTC. The chain couples TRBV11-2 to TRBJ2-7; 9 bases match TRBD1. Germline trimming cut 6 bases from V and 0 bases from J; bases unmatched to any gene: 9. The CDR3 extends over 16 amino acids. CDR1 and CDR2 from the germline V gene are SGHAT and FQNNGV.

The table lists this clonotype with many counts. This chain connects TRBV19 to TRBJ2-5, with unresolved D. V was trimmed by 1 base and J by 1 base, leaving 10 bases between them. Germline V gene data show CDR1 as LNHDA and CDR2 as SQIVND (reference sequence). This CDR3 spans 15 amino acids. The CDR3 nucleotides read TGTGCCAGTAGTATAGCAGGCACCTTCCAAGAGACCCAGTACTTC. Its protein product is CASSIAGTFQETQYF.

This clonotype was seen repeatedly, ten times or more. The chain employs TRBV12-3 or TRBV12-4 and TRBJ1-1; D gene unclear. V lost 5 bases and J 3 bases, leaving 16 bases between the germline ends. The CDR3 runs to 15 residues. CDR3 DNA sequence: TGTGCCAGCAGTGATCGGAGGGCGTTCTACACTGAAGCTTTCTTT. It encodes CASSDRRAFYTEAFF.

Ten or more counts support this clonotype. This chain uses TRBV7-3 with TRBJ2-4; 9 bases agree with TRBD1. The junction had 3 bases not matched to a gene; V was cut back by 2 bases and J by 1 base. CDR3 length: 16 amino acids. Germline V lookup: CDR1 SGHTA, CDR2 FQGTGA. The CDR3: CASSLGDRAAKNIQYF. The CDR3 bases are TGTGCCAGCAGCTTAGGGGACAGGGCGGCCAAAAACATTCAGTACTTC. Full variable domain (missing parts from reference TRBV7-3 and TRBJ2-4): GAGVSQTPSNKVTEKGKYVELRCDPISGHTALYWYRQSLGQGPEFLIYFQGTGAADDSGLPNDRFFAVRPEGSVSTLKIQRTERGDSAVYLCASSLGDRAAKNIQYFGAGTRLSVL.

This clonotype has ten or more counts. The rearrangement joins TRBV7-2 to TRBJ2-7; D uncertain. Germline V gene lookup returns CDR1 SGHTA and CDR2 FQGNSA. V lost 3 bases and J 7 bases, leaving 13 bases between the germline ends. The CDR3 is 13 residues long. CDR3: CASSFDRRDEQYF. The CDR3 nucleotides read TGTGCCAGCAGCTTTGACCGTCGTGATGAGCAGTACTTC.

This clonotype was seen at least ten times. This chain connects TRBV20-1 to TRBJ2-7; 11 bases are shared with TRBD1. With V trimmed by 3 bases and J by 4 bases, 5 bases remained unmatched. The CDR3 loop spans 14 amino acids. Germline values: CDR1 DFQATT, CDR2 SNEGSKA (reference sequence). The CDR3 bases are TGCAGTGCTAGCCCGGGACAGGGGGTTTACGAGCAGTACTTC. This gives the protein CSASPGQGVYEQYF.

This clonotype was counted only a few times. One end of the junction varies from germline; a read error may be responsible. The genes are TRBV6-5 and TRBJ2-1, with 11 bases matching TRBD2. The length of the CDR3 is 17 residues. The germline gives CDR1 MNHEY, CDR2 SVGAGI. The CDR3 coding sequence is TGTACCAGCGGGGGGACTAGCGGTTCGAGCTCCTACAATGAGCAGTTCTTC. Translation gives CTSGGTSGSSSYNEQFF.

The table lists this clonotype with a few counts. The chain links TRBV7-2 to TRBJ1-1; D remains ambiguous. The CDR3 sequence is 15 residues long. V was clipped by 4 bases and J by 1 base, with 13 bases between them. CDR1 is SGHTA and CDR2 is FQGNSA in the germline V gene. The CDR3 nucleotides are TGTGCCAGCAGCTCGGACGTTTTAAGGAACACTGAAGCTTTCTTT. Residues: CASSSDVLRNTEAFF.

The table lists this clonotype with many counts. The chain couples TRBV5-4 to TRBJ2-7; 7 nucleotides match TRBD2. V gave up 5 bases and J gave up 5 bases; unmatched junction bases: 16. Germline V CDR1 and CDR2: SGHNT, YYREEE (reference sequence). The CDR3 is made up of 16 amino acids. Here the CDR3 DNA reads TGTGCCAGCAGTTTCAAAGGACTAGTAAGGGGCGACGAGCAGTACTTC. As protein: CASSFKGLVRGDEQYF.

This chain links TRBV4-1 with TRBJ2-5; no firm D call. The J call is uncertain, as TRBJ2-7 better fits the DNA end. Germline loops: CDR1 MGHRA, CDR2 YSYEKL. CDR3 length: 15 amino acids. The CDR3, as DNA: TGCGCCAGCAGCCAAGGCCAGGAGCAACTCTACGAGCAGTACTTC. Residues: CASSQGQEQLYEQYF.

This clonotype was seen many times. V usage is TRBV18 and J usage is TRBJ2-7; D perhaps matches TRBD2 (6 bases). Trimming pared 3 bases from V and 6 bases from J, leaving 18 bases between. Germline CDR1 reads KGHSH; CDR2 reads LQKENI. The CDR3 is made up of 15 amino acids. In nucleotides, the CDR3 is TGTGCCAGCTCACCCAGCATGGAGGCGGGAATCGAGCAGTACTTC. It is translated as CASSPSMEAGIEQYF.

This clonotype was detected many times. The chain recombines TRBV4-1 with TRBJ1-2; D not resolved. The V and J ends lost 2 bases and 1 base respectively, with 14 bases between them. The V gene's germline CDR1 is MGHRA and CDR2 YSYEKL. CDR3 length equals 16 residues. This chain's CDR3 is CASSQPRAHFNYGYTF. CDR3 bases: TGCGCCAGCAGCCAACCTCGAGCTCATTTTAACTATGGCTACACCTTC.

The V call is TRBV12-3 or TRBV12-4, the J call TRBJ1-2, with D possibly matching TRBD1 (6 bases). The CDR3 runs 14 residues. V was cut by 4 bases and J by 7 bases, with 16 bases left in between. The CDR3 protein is CASSSGDRGAGYTF. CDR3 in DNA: TGTGCCAGCAGTTCCGGGGATAGGGGGGCTGGCTACACCTTC.

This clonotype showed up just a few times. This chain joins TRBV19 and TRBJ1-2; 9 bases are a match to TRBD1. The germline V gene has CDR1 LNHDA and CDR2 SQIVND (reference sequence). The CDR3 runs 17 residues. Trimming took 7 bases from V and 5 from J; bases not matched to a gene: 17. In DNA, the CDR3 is TGTGCCAGTATCAAATCGACCGGGACAGGGTTTTGGTATGGCTACACCTTC. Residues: CASIKSTGTGFWYGYTF.

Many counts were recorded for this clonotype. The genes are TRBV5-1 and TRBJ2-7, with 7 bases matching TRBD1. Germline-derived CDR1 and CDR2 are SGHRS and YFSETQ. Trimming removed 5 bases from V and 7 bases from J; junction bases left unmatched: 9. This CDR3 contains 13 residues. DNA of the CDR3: TGCGCCAGCAGTGAGGGGGCTTCGTTAGAGCAGTACTTC. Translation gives CASSEGASLEQYF.

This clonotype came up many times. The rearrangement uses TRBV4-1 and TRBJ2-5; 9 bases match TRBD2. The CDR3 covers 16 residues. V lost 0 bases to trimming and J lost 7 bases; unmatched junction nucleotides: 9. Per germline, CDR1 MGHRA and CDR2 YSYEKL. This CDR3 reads CASSQEWASGKGTQYF. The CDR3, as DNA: TGCGCCAGCAGCCAAGAGTGGGCTAGCGGGAAGGGGACCCAGTACTTC.

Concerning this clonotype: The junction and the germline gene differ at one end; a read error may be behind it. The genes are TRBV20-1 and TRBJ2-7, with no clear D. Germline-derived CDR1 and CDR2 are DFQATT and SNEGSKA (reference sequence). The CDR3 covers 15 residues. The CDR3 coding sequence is TGCAGTGCTAGAGACCTTGACTCCCCCACCTACGAGCAGTGCTTC. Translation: CSARDLDSPTYEQCF.

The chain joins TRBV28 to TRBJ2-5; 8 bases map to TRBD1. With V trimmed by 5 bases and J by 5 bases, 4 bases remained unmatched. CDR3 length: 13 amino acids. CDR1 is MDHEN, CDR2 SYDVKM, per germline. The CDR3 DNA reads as TGTGCCAGCAGTGACAGGGGATCGGAGACCCAGTACTTC. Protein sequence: CASSDRGSETQYF.

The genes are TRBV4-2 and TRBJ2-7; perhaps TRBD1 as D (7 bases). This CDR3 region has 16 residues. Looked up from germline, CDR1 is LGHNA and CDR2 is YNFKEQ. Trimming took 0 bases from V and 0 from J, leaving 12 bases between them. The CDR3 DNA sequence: TGTGCCAGCAGCCAAGATTCCAGGGGGGCCTCCTACGAGCAGTACTTC. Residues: CASSQDSRGASYEQYF.

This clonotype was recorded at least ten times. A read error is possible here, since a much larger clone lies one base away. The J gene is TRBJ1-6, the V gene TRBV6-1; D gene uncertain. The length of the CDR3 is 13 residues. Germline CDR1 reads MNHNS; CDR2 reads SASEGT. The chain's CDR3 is CANSSGINSPLHF. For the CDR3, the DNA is TGTGCCAACAGTTCGGGGATAAATTCACCCCTCCACTTT.

This CDR3 reads CASSQLSRGYLLANTGELFF. CDR3 in DNA: TGTGCCAGCAGCCAACTGTCCAGGGGATATCTACTCGCGAACACCGGGGAGCTGTTTTTT. The chain has TRBV14 and TRBJ2-2, with D possibly TRBD1 on 6 matching bases. V lost 2 bases and J lost 0, with 22 bases in between. The CDR3 contains 20 residues. In germline, CDR1 is SGHDN, CDR2 FVKESK.

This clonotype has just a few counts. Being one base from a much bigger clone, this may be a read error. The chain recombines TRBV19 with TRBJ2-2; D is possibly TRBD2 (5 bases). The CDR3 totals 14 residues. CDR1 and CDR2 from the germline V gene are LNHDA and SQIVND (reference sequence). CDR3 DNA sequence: TGTGCCAGTAGTATATCTCAGGTTATCGGGGAGCTGTTGTTT. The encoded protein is CASSISQVIGELLF.

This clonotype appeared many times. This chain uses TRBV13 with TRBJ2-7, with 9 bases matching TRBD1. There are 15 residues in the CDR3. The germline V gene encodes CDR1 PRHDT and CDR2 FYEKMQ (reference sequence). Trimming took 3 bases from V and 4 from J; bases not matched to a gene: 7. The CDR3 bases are TGTGCCAGCAGCTTTGGACAGGGGTCTTTTTACGAGCAGTACTTC. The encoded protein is CASSFGQGSFYEQYF.

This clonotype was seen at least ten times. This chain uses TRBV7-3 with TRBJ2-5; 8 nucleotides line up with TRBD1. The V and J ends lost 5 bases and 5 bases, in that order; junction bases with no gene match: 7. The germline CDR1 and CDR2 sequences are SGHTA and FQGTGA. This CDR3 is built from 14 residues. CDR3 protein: CASSASGGWETQYF. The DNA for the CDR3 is TGTGCCAGCAGCGCATCAGGGGGCTGGGAGACCCAGTACTTC.

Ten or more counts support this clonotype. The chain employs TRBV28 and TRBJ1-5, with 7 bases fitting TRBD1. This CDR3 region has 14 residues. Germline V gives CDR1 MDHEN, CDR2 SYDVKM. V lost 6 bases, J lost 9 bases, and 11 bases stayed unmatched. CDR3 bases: TGTGCCAGCAGGAAGACAGGGCGACTTGGGCCCCAGCATTTT. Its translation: CASRKTGRLGPQHF.